A single sample is the source of the 12 T cell receptor beta chains below, sequenced in a study of T cells in localized non-small cell lung cancer. Only in-frame clones appear in the TCRdb table, and some are missing; sequencing was by immunoSEQ multiplex PCR. The sample has under 40,000 clones; roughly 90% are singletons. The sample in question was peripheral blood, obtained before any cancer treatment. All receptors derive from a woman aged 40-69 years with stage I lung adenocarcinoma.

The chain couples TRBV10-3 to TRBJ2-7, with 8 bases lining up with TRBD1. The CDR3 consists of 14 residues. Germline V lookup: CDR1 ENHRY, CDR2 SYGVKD. J gave up 1 base and V 11 bases, and 10 bases lay outside the gene matches. The CDR3 nucleotides read TGTGCCTTTTCCGCCGGGACAGGTTCCTACGAGCAGTACTTC. This gives the protein CAFSAGTGSYEQYF.

The genes are TRBV4-3 and TRBJ2-3; D perhaps matches TRBD2 (6 bases). CDR3 size: 15 residues. The ends were cut back, 0 bases at V and 0 bases at J, with 7 bases in the middle. CDR1 and CDR2 (germline): LGHNA, YSLEER. CDR3: CASSQDGGSTDTQYF. The CDR3 nucleotides are TGCGCCAGCAGCCAAGATGGGGGGAGCACAGATACGCAGTATTTT.

This clone appeared a single time. V and J are TRBV27 and TRBJ1-5; D remains unclear. The CDR3 has 14 residues. Trimming stripped 3 bases from V and 10 bases from J, with 16 bases between. Germline V gene data show CDR1 as MNHEY and CDR2 as SMNVEV (reference sequence). The CDR3 sequence is CASSFSSAVIPQHF. The CDR3 DNA reads as TGTGCCAGCAGTTTTTCATCCGCAGTAATACCCCAGCATTTT.

This clone was counted a single time. The V call is TRBV2, the J call TRBJ1-5; D is perhaps TRBD1 (5 bases). Germline V CDR1 and CDR2: SNHLY, FYNNEI. There are 13 residues in the CDR3. V shed 5 bases and J shed 5 bases, with 10 bases lying between them. The CDR3, as DNA: TGTGCCAGCAGTCGGGACCCTGATCAGCCCCAGCATTTT. It encodes CASSRDPDQPQHF.

V usage is TRBV4-3 and J usage is TRBJ1-2; D gene uncertain. CDR3 length: 14 residues. V gave up 0 bases and J gave up 2 bases, with 7 bases separating them. CDR1 LGHNA and CDR2 YSLEER come from the germline V gene. DNA of the CDR3: TGCGCCAGCAGCCAAGAGAGGCAGAACTATGGCTACACCTTC. It encodes CASSQERQNYGYTF.

This rearrangement joins TRBV19 to TRBJ1-4; D may be TRBD1 (5 bases). This CDR3 has 14 residues. CDR1 LNHDA and CDR2 SQIVND come from the germline V gene (reference sequence). The germline V and J ends were trimmed by 4 bases and 5 bases, with 11 bases remaining between them. The chain's CDR3 is CASSTIGTNEKLFF. The CDR3 DNA follows: TGTGCCAGTAGTACTATAGGGACGAATGAAAAACTGTTTTTT.

This chain connects TRBV6-6 to TRBJ2-3; D tentatively fits TRBD1 or TRBD2 (5 bases each). The CDR3 is made up of 15 amino acids. V dropped 6 bases and J dropped 5 bases, with 18 bases sitting between them. From germline, CDR1 is MNHNY and CDR2 SVGAGI (reference sequence). The CDR3 region is CASSLQAFGGDTQYF. The DNA for the CDR3 is TGTGCCAGCAGCCTACAGGCTTTCGGAGGAGATACGCAGTATTTT.

There are a few counts of this clone. This chain links TRBV9 with TRBJ2-1; D not certain. CDR3 length equals 13 residues. V was cut by 3 bases and J by 6 bases, with 10 bases left in between. The germline gives CDR1 SGDLS, CDR2 YYNGEE. The chain's CDR3 is CASSGSRSNEQFF. The CDR3 nucleotides are TGTGCCAGCAGCGGGAGTAGATCCAATGAGCAGTTCTTC.

The J gene is TRBJ2-5, the V gene TRBV27, with D unclear. The germline V gene encodes CDR1 MNHEY and CDR2 SMNVEV (reference sequence). Trimming removed 0 bases at V and 7 bases at J, with 15 bases between. The CDR3 runs 15 residues. The CDR3 here is CASSLSPDSRGTQYF. The CDR3 nucleotides read TGTGCCAGCAGTTTATCACCAGACTCCCGAGGGACCCAGTACTTC.

Details on this clone: One junction end disagrees with the germline gene, perhaps due to a read error. Other DNA sequences in the same sample also yield this CDR3. In DNA form, the CDR3 reads TGCGCCAGCAGCTTAGACGGCACCTACGAGCAGTACTTC. Protein sequence: CASSLDGTYEQYF. The chain carries TRBV11-3 and TRBJ2-7; D is uncertain. The CDR3 has 13 amino acids. The germline V gene encodes CDR1 SGHNT and CDR2 YENEEA.

The chain recombines TRBV18 with TRBJ2-3, with 7 positions matching TRBD1. The CDR3 is 15 residues long. V lost 3 bases, J lost 3 bases, and 6 bases stayed unmatched. Per germline, CDR1 KGHSH and CDR2 LQKENI. The DNA of the CDR3 is TGTGCCAGCTCACCCTGGGACAGAGTTACAGATACGCAGTATTTT. Amino acids: CASSPWDRVTDTQYF. Looking up the rest from reference TRBV18 and TRBJ2-3 gives the full variable domain: NAGVMQNPRHLVRRRGQEARLRCSPMKGHSHVYWYRQLPEEGLKFMVYLQKENIIDESGMPKERFSAEFPKEGPSILRIQQVVRGDSAAYFCASSPWDRVTDTQYFGPGTRLTVL.

This chain uses TRBV27 with TRBJ1-1, with D perhaps TRBD1 (5 bases). The CDR3 is made up of 14 amino acids. Per the germline V gene, CDR1 is MNHEY and CDR2 is SMNVEV (reference sequence). Trimming shortened V by 2 bases and J by 4 bases, and 11 bases separated the two germline ends. The CDR3 spells CASSLRGTGTEAFF. CDR3 coding DNA: TGTGCCAGCAGTTTACGGGGGACCGGCACTGAAGCTTTCTTT.